This TCR beta chain derives from a study of alternative splicing in chronic myeloid leukemia remission (dated by TCRdb to 2019 to 2021). With regard to the full study: RNA sequencing was used to profile peripheral blood obtained from chronic-phase CML patients at diagnosis and at remission, and the resulting profiles were compared with those of healthy donors. Trizol was used to extract total RNA from peripheral blood mononuclear cells of diagnosis, remission and control samples. Median ages of roughly 54 years at diagnosis, around 61 at remission and roughly 34 for healthy controls were recorded. The female/male split was 11/5 for diagnosis samples, 8/3 for remission samples and 2/4 for controls.

This clonotype has just a few counts. The antigen it recognizes is unknown. Overall study results and their limits: Strong differences in blood cell composition were observed between timepoints, with a shift from myeloid progenitor enrichment at diagnosis to mature lymphoid enrichment at remission. At remission, blood cell composition was reshaped to resemble that of the lymphoid cell-enriched normal controls.

Preparation of the library involved bulk RNA-seq. The TruSeq Stranded RNA sample prep kit was used to generate libraries of poly-A-enriched mRNA from an input of about 1 ug total RNA. Paired-end sequencing was carried out on a HiSeq 2500, and each sample was sequenced in triplicate. A read length of 125 nucleotides per mate was used for RNA-seq. For the original study's pipeline: Reads were trimmed and aligned to hg38 using STAR v2.7, and quality control was performed with FASTQC, RSeQC and multiqc. Salmon 0.14.1 was used to quantify gene expression levels as transcripts per million (TPM). Principal component analysis suggested that transcriptomic profiles were not driven by trial, library batch, sequencing batch, treatment regimen or sex. Each CDR3 protein sequence appears as one entry after TCRdb reprocessed the reads, and no DNA is included. TCRdb, not the original authors, processed these V and J calls. Counted in this sample were about 260 distinct CDR3 sequences; nearly 96% of them appeared once. The top ten hold approximately 15% of the sample.

There are 11 amino acids in the CDR3, from cysteine to phenylalanine inclusive. A DNA sequence was not provided. Roughly 6 healthy donors provided peripheral blood as normal controls. This receptor was taken from a person in their thirties or forties in good health. The sample comprised PBMCs. This receptor chain uses TRBV12-3 or TRBV12-4 and TRBJ1-3. CDR3 loop: CASSPGNTIYF.